This T cell receptor beta chain comes out of a study of CD8 T cells in ankylosing spondylitis. The study, taken as a whole, reports: Made up of about eight highly homologous variants, a TCR beta motif appeared characteristic of ankylosing spondylitis blood.

Comments on this clonotype: Antigen: not known.

V was pared by 1 base and J by 3 bases, with 9 bases between. The CDR3 has 13 residues. Germline CDR1 and CDR2: GTSNPN and SVGIG (reference sequence). From the 5' RACE reads, TCRdb called clonotypes with MiXCR, one entry per CDR3 protein. Of tens of thousands of distinct CDR3 sequences in the sample, around 8.3% were seen once. This sequence originates from a male donor with ankylosing spondylitis. Sequencing was performed on blood, either unsorted or a sorted T cell fraction (not recorded which). The chain uses TRBV30 and TRBJ1-2, with no clear D. The CDR3 is CAWSEESDYGYTF. Written as DNA, the CDR3 is TGTGCCTGGAGTGAGGAATCAGACTATGGCTACACCTTC.